A selection of T cell receptor beta chains follows, all from one sample in a study of shared clonotypes between healthy human individuals. Produced via immunoSEQ multiplex PCR; TCRdb's table is partial and in-frame only. Of about 2 million clones listed, approximately 95% are singletons. Sequences were obtained from naive CD8+ T cells sorted from blood. The receptor set was obtained from a man aged 18 to 29 in good health. The CDR3 runs from the conserved cysteine through the conserved F or W.

>TRBJ1-5|TRBV29-1
CILGADNRDQPQHF
>TRBJ2-3|TRBV30
CAWSNGQGTDTQYF
>TRBJ2-1|TRBV6-6
CASSYSRLEWSNEQFF
>TRBJ1-2|TRBV4-1
CASSRERVGYGYTF
>TRBJ2-7|TRBV6-5
CASTETGGGYEQYF
>TRBJ1-5|TRBV4-1
CASSLDPGQGGQPQHF
>TRBJ2-7|TRBV10-2
CASRGDSIFEQYF
>TRBJ2-1|TRBV5-1
CASSSAGGQYEQFF
>TRBJ1-5|TRBV6-5
CASSYPGQGNQPQHF
>TRBJ1-1|TRBV11-2
CASSQRAGLVAEAFF
>TRBJ1-1|TRBV5-4
CASSSTGNTEAFF
>TRBJ2-3|TRBV11-2
CASSLGLTSTDTQYF
>TRBJ2-7|TRBV11-2
CASSLDGSYEQYF
>TRBJ2-5|TRBV27
CASGIDRRQETQYF
>TRBJ2-3|TRBV5-6
CASSLWGSTSTDTQYF
>TRBJ2-1|TRBV30
CAWGIGNEQFF
>TRBJ2-7|TRBV4-1
CASSQDGGPDSYEQYF
>TRBJ1-4|TRBV27
CASSPVVDEKLFF
>TRBJ2-7|TRBV11-2
CASSLRGMVYEQYF
>TRBJ1-5|TRBV19
CASSKGQPQHF
>TRBJ2-7|TRBV18
CASSPSSGNLDEQYF
>TRBJ1-1|TRBV5-6
CASSLYSDRTEAFF
>TRBJ2-5|TRBV5-4
CASSATGEGLQETQYF
>TRBJ2-5|TRBV7-7
CASSSLAGAPETQYF
>TRBJ1-5|TRBV2
CASSATGQGTEPQHF
>TRBJ1-6|TRBV12-5
CASGPGISYNSPLHF
>TRBJ2-5|TRBV12-5
CASGWGFTGGEETQYF
>TRBJ2-1|TRBV4-1
CASSQAVSGGAYEQFF
>TRBJ1-6|TRBV19
CASSLDRFSYNSPLHF
>TRBJ1-1|TRBV25-1
CASSDPRGTENTEAFF
>TRBJ2-1|TRBV4-1
CASSRVWEEGYNEQFF
>TRBJ2-1|TRBV7-3
CASSLSGGPTYNEQFF
>TRBJ2-7|TRBV5-4
CASSHQLDYEQYF
>TRBJ2-2|TRBV5-1
CASSLVLAGVRRETGELFF
>TRBJ2-7|TRBV19
CASSPSRGISYEQYF
>TRBJ2-2|TRBV5-4
CASSSLANTGELFF
>TRBJ2-1|TRBV27
CASSFGASGNEQFF
>TRBJ2-1|TRBV7-8
CASSLGLAGALLSSYNEQFF
>TRBJ2-7|TRBV7-2
CASRYDWSSYEQYF
>TRBJ2-7|TRBV6-6
CASRSGGGAYEQYF
>TRBJ2-5|TRBV28
CALDREYQETQYF
>TRBJ1-2|TRBV10-1
CASSESPPLYGYTF
>TRBJ1-6|TRBV6-5
CASRKSSYNSPLHF
>TRBJ1-2|TRBV20-1
CSARRELGYTF
>TRBJ2-5|TRBV4-3
CASSLLQGPQETQYF
>TRBJ2-5|TRBV7-9
CASSLQETQYF
>TRBJ1-1|TRBV9
CASSVDGRSKAFF
>TRBJ2-7|TRBV13
CASSPVGTGFPYEQYF